Below, 5 T cell receptor beta chains from the same sample are listed, as sequenced in a study of Graves' ophthalmopathy and Graves' hyperthyroidism. Scientists amplified the TCR beta CDR3 regions from RNA transcripts. First-round RT-PCR relied on HTBI primers, and a second-round multiplex PCR came next. Each CDR3 protein gets one entry after TCRdb re-called the multiplex PCR reads with MiXCR. The table includes 150,000 to 200,000 distinct CDR3 sequences, 39% detected once. Sequenced: peripheral blood. All receptors derive from a man aged 25-45 years with Graves' ophthalmopathy.

This sequence joins TRBV6-4 and TRBJ2-7; 10 bases are shared with TRBD2. The CDR3 contains 17 residues. Unmatched junction bases numbered 13, after V lost 6 bases and J lost 2 bases. Germline values: CDR1 MRHNA, CDR2 SNTAGT. CDR3 sequence (DNA): TGTGCCAGCAGGACACTAGCGGGACCCATCTCAACCTACGAGCAGTACTTC. Translating it yields CASRTLAGPISTYEQYF.

This clonotype was seen ten or more times. CDR3 region: CSVEVPGGYEQYF. Written as DNA, the CDR3 is TGCAGCGTTGAGGTTCCAGGGGGCTACGAGCAGTACTTC. This chain connects TRBV29-1 to TRBJ2-7, with 7 nucleotides matching TRBD1. The CDR3 is 13 amino acids. The germline gives CDR1 SQVTM, CDR2 ANQGSEA. With V trimmed by 3 bases and J by 3 bases, 5 bases remained unmatched.

The gene calls are TRBV29-1 and TRBJ2-5; D not resolved. V was shortened by 7 bases and J by 3 bases, with 6 bases between the two germline ends. Germline V gene lookup returns CDR1 SQVTM and CDR2 ANQGSEA. CDR3 length: 10 amino acids. CDR3 in DNA: TGCAGCGCTTGGAAAGAGACCCAGTACTTC. It yields the protein CSAWKETQYF.

V gene TRBV12-3 or TRBV12-4 combines with J gene TRBJ1-1; unclear D gene. The CDR3 length is 16 residues. The V and J ends lost 5 bases and 2 bases respectively, with 18 bases between them. The CDR3 sequence: CASSPRETKLNTEAFF. DNA for the CDR3: TGTGCCAGCAGTCCCCGGGAAACTAAACTCAACACTGAAGCTTTCTTT.

The rearrangement links TRBV28 to TRBJ1-1, with no clear D. CDR3 size: 10 residues. V gave up 5 bases and J gave up 7 bases, with 5 bases separating them. The germline CDR1 and CDR2 sequences are MDHEN and SYDVKM. In DNA form, the CDR3 reads TGTGCCAGCAGTACCTATGAAGCTTTCTTT. Amino acid sequence: CASSTYEAFF.